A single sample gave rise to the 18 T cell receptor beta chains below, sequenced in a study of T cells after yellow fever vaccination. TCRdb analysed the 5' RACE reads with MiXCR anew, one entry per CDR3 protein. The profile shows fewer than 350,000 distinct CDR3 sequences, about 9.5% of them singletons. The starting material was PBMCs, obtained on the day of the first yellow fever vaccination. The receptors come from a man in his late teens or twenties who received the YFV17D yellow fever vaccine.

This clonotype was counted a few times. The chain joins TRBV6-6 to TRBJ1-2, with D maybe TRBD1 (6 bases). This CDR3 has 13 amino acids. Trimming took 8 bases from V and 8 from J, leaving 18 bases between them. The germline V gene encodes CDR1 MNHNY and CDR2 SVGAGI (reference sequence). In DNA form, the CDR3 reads TGTGCCAGCTACACAGGGAAAAGGGGAGGCTACACCTTC. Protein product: CASYTGKRGGYTF.

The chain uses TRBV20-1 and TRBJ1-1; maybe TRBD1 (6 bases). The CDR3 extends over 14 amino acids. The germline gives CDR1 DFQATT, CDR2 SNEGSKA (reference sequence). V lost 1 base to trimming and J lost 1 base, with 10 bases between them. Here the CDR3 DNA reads TGCAGTGCTAGAGGGCCAGGGGCGAACACTGAAGCTTTCTTT. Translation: CSARGPGANTEAFF.

CDR3 sequence: CSAPDRGIYGYTF. CDR3 DNA sequence: TGCAGTGCTCCCGACAGGGGAATCTATGGCTACACCTTC. The chain links TRBV20-1 to TRBJ1-2, with TRBD1 identical over 8 bases. The CDR3 is 13 amino acids. Trimming took 5 bases from V and 4 from J; bases not matched to a gene: 6. The germline CDR1 and CDR2 sequences are DFQATT and SNEGSKA (reference sequence).

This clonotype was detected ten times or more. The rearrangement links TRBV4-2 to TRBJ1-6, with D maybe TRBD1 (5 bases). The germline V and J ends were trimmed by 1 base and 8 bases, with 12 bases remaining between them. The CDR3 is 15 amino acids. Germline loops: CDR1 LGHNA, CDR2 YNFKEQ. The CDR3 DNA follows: TGTGCCAGCAGCCAAGTCGCGACAGAAGATTCACCCCTCCACTTT. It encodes CASSQVATEDSPLHF.

CDR3: CASSWNSPLHF. In nucleotides, the CDR3 is TGTGCCAGCAGTTGGAATTCACCCCTCCACTTT. The V and J genes are TRBV28 and TRBJ1-6; no clear D gene. V lost 4 bases to trimming and J lost 7 bases, with 2 bases between them. The CDR3 runs 11 residues. From germline, CDR1 is MDHEN and CDR2 SYDVKM.

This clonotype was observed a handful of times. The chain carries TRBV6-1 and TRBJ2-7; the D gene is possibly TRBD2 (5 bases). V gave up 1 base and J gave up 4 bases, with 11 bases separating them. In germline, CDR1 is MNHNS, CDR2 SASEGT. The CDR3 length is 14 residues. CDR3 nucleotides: TGTGCCAGCAGTGAAGGGATGGGCGGGTACGAGCAGTACTTC. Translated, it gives CASSEGMGGYEQYF.

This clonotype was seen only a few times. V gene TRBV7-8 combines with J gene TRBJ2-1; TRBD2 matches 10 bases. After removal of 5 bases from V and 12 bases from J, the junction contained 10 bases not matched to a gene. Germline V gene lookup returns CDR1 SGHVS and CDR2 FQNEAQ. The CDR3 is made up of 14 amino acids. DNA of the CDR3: TGTGCCAGCAGCACGGGACTAGCGAGGATTGGGCAGTTCTTC. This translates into CASSTGLARIGQFF.

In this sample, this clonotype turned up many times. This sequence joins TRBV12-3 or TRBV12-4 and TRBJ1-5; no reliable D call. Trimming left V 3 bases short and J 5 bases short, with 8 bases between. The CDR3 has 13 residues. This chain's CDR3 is CASSFGEDQPQHF. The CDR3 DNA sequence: TGTGCCAGCAGTTTTGGGGAAGATCAGCCCCAGCATTTT.

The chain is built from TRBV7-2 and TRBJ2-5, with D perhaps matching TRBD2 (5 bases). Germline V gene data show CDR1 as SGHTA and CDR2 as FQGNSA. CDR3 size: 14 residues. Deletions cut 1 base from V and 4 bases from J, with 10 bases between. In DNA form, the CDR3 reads TGTGCCAGCAGCTTAGGTGGGGAGAGAGAGACCCAGTACTTC. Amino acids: CASSLGGERETQYF.

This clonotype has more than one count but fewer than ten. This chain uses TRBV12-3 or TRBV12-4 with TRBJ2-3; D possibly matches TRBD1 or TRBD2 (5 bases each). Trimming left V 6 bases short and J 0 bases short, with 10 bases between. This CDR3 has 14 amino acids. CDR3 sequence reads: CASRARDSTDTQYF. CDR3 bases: TGTGCCAGCAGAGCCCGGGACAGCACAGATACGCAGTATTTT.

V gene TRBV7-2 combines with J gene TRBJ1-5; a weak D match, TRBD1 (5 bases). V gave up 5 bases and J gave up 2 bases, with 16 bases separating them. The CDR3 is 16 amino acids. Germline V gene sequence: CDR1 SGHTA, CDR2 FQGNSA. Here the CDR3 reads CASSLGHWGGNQPQHF. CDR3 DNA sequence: TGTGCCAGCAGCCTGGGCCATTGGGGGGGCAATCAGCCCCAGCATTTT.

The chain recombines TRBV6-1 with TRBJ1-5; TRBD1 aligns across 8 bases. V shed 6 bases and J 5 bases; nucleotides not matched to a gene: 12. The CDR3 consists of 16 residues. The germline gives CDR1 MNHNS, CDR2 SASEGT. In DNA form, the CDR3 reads TGTGCCAGCAGAAACGGACAGGGACTAGTTTATCAGCCCCAGCATTTT. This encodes CASRNGQGLVYQPQHF.

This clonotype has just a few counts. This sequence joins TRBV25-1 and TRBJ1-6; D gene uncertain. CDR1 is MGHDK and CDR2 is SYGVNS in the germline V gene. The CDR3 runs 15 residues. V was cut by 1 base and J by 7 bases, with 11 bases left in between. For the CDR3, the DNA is TGTGCCAGCAGTGAATCCCTGGGGTCGAATTCACCCCTCCACTTT. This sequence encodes CASSESLGSNSPLHF. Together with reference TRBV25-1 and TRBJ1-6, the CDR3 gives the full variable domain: EADIYQTPRYLVIGTGKKITLECSQTMGHDKMYWYQQDPGMELHLIHYSYGVNSTEKGDLSSESTVSRIRTEHFPLTLESARPSHTSQYLCASSESLGSNSPLHFGNGTRLTVT.

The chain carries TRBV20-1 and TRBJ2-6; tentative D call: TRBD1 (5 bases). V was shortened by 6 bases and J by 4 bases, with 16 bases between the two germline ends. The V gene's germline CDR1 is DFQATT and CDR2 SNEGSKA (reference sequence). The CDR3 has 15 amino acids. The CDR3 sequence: CSATGPVGGANVLTF. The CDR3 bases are TGCAGTGCCACAGGCCCGGTGGGGGGGGCCAACGTCCTGACTTTC.

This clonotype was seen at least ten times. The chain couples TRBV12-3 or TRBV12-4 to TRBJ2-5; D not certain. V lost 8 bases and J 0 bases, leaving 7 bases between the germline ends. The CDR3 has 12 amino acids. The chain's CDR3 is CASGLDQETQYF. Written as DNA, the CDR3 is TGTGCCAGCGGGCTAGACCAAGAGACCCAGTACTTC.

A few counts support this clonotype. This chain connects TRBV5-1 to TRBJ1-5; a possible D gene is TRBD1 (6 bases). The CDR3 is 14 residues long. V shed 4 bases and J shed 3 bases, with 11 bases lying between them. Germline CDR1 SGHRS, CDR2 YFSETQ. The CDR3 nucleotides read TGCGCCAGCAGCCCCACAGGGATCAATCAGCCCCAGCATTTT. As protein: CASSPTGINQPQHF. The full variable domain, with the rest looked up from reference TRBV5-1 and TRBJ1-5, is KAGVTQTPRYLIKTRGQQVTLSCSPISGHRSVSWYQQTPGQGLQFLFEYFSETQRNKGNFPGRFSGRQFSNSRSEMNVSTLELGDSALYLCASSPTGINQPQHFGDGTRLSIL.

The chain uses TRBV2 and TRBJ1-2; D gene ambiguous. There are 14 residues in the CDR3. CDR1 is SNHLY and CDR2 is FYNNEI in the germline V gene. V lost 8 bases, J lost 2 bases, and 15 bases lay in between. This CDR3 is CASRLSRSNYGYTF. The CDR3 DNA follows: TGTGCCAGCCGCCTCTCTCGGTCCAACTATGGCTACACCTTC.

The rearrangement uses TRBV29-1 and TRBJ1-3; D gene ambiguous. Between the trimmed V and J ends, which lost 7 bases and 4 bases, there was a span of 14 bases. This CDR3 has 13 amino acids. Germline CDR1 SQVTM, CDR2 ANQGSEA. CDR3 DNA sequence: TGCAGCGGGGCCCAAGGGTTGGGAAACACCATATATTTT. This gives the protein CSGAQGLGNTIYF. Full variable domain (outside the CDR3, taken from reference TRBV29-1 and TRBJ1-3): SAVISQKPSRDICQRGTSLTIQCQVDSQVTMMFWYRQQPGQSLTLIATANQGSEATYESGFVIDKFPISRPNLTFSTLTVSNMSPEDSSIYLCSGAQGLGNTIYFGEGSWLTVV.